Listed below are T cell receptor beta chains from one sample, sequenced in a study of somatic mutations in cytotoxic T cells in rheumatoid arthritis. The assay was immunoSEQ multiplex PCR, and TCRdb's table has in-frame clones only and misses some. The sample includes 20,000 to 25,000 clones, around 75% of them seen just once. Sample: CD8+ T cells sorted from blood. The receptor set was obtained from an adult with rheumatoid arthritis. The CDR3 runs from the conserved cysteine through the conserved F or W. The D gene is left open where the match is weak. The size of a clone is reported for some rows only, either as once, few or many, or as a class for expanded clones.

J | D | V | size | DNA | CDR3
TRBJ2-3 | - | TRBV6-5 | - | TGTGCCAGCAGTTTGACACCTACATACACAGATACGCAGTATTTT | CASSLTPTYTDTQYF
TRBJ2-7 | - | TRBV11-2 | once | TGTGCCAGCAGCTTAGTAGGGGGTGGGGGAAACGCCTACGAGCAGTACTTC | CASSLVGGGGNAYEQYF
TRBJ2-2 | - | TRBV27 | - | TGTGCCAGCAGTTTCACCTTCACCGGGGAGCTGTTTTTT | CASSFTFTGELFF
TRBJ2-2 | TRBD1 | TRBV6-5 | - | TGTGCCAGCACCAAGGGGACAGGGAACACCGGGGAGCTGTTTTTT | CASTKGTGNTGELFF
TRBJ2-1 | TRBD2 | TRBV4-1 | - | TGCGCCAGCAGCCAAGATCTAACCCGCGGGGGGAGCGATGAGCAGTTCTTC | CASSQDLTRGGSDEQFF
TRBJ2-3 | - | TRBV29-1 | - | TGCAGCGTTGAACCGAAGGGTAAGAGCACAGATACGCAGTATTTT | CSVEPKGKSTDTQYF
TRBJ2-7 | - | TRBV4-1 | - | TGCGCCAGCAGCCCCAGAGTCTCCTACGAGCAGTACTTC | CASSPRVSYEQYF
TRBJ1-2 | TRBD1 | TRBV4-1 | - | TGCGCCAGCAGCCAGGTCGGGACAGACTATGGCTACACCTTC | CASSQVGTDYGYTF
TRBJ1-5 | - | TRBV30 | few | TGTGCCTGGAGAGAGGGCAGGGGAGCGGATCAGCCCCAGCATTTT | CAWREGRGADQPQHF
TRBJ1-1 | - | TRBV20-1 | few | TGCAGTGCTCCCTTCGGGTTGTGGGCTTTCTTT | CSAPFGLWAFF
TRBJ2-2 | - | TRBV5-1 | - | TGCGCCAGCAGCTCATATCCAACCACAAACACCGGGGAGCTGTTTTTT | CASSSYPTTNTGELFF
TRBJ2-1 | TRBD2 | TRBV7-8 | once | TGTGCCAGCAGCCATCCGGGACTAGCCCCCTACAATGAGCAGTTCTTC | CASSHPGLAPYNEQFF
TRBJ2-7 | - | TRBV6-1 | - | TGTGCCGGCAGTGAGAGTTACGCGCAGTACTTC | CAGSESYAQYF
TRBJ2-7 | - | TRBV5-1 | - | TGCGCCAGCAGCAGTTCTTACGAGCAGTACTTC | CASSSSYEQYF
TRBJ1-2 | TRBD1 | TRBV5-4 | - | TGTGCCAGCAGCAACGGACAGGCCTATGGCTACACCTTC | CASSNGQAYGYTF
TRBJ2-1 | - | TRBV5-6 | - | TGTGCCAGCAGCTTGGTACCTAGCGCTGACAATGAGCAGTTCTTC | CASSLVPSADNEQFF
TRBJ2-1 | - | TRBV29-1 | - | TGCAGCATGACCGATACAAGAATCGATGAGCAGTTCTTC | CSMTDTRIDEQFF
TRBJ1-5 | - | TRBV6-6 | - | TGTGCCAGCAGTTACCAGGGGCATTATAGCAATCAGCCCCAGCATTTT | CASSYQGHYSNQPQHF
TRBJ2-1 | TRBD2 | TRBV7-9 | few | TGTGCCAGCAGCTCCTTGCGGGGGAGCACCTACAATGAGCAGTTCTTC | CASSSLRGSTYNEQFF
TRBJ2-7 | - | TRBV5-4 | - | TGTGCCAGCAGCTTGGGGGACCCCTACGAGCAGTACTTC | CASSLGDPYEQYF
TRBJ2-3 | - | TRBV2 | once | TGTGCCAGCAGTGAAGAGGACTACTTACCCACAGATACGCAGTATTTT | CASSEEDYLPTDTQYF
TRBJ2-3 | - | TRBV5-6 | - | TGTGCCAGCAGCTTGGGCAGTGTCTGGACAGATACGCAGTATTTT | CASSLGSVWTDTQYF
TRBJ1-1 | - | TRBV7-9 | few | TGTGCCAGCAGCCCGTTCAGTGAAGCTTTCTTT | CASSPFSEAFF
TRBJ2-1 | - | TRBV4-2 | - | TGTGCCAGCAGCCTCGACGACCAATATGGGCTTGAGCAGTTCTTC | CASSLDDQYGLEQFF
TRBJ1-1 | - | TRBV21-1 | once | TGTGCCAGCAGCCGGGGCCCCCAGGGGGGCTGGACTGAAGCTTTCTTT | CASSRGPQGGWTEAFF
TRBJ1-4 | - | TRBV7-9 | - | TGTGCCAGCAGCCTTCGCGGGGGGGATGAAAAACTGTTTTTT | CASSLRGGDEKLFF
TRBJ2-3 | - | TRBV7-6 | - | TGTGCCAGCAGCCCAAGGCCCCTTAGCACAGATACGCAGTATTTT | CASSPRPLSTDTQYF
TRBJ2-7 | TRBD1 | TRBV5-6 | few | TGTGCCAGCAGCTCGGGACAGGGCTCCTACGAGCAGTACTTC | CASSSGQGSYEQYF
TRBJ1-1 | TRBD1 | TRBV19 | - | TGTGCCAGTAGTATAGCTAGCAGGGGGCCAGGTGAAGCTTTCTTT | CASSIASRGPGEAFF